This T cell receptor (beta chain) was documented in a study of T cell responses to AZD1222 COVID-19 vaccine. The CDR3 length is 13 residues. CDR1 is SEHNR, CDR2 FQNEAQ, per germline (reference sequence). Trimming removed 3 bases at V and 4 bases at J, with 6 bases between. Method: immunoSEQ multiplex PCR; TCRdb's copy keeps in-frame clones and lacks some. The sample gives about 150,000 clones, 75% to 90% of which show up once; around 8% is in the top ten. The specimen was peripheral blood, collected on day 0 of AZD1222 vaccination. The sequence derives from an adult in good health. The chain couples TRBV7-9 to TRBJ2-2, with D tentatively TRBD2 (6 bases). In DNA form, the CDR3 reads TGTGCCAGCAGCTTCGGGAGCACCGGGGAGCTGTTTTTT. Its protein product is CASSFGSTGELFF.